Shown below are 20 T cell receptor beta chains from a single sample sequenced in a study of T cell clones after liver transplantation. Assay: immunoSEQ multiplex PCR; the TCRdb copy retains only in-frame clones and omits some. The top ten hold 2.5% to 3.5% of the sample, which has 72,000 or so clones, less than 85% seen once. Here the sequenced sample was CD4+ T cells from blood, taken at the 22-month timepoint. The receptors were sampled from a human patient who received a liver transplant. The T cells may come from the graft donor.

This chain joins TRBV5-1 and TRBJ2-1; D possibly corresponds to TRBD2 (7 bases). The CDR3 sequence is 14 residues long. V shed 3 bases and J shed 8 bases, with 15 bases lying between them. Per germline, CDR1 SGHRS and CDR2 YFSETQ. In DNA form, the CDR3 reads TGCGCCAGCAGCTCCTTACAGGGAGGGTATGAGCAGTTCTTC. Residues: CASSSLQGGYEQFF.

This clone showed up just once. This chain uses TRBV27 with TRBJ1-4; 8 bases match TRBD1. The ends lost 4 bases at V and 8 bases at J; junction bases unmatched: 6. This CDR3 has 14 amino acids. Germline V gene sequence: CDR1 MNHEY, CDR2 SMNVEV (reference sequence). CDR3 protein: CASSSADRVEKLFF. The CDR3 DNA reads TGTGCCAGCAGTTCCGCGGACAGGGTAGAAAAACTGTTTTTT.

This clone has a handful of counts. The rearrangement links TRBV27 to TRBJ1-2; 9 nucleotides line up with TRBD1. CDR1 and CDR2 from the germline V gene are MNHEY and SMNVEV (reference sequence). The CDR3 runs 15 residues. J lost 2 bases, V lost 5 bases, and 6 bases had no gene match. The CDR3 region is CASSGTGNRNYGYTF. The CDR3 bases are TGTGCCAGCAGTGGGACAGGGAACCGCAACTATGGCTACACCTTC.

The V and J genes are TRBV5-1 and TRBJ2-5, with a tentative D call TRBD2 (5 bases). The CDR3 is 14 residues long. The V end was cut by 4 bases, the J end by 2 bases, with 12 bases between. CDR1 SGHRS and CDR2 YFSETQ come from the germline V gene. The CDR3 is CASSREGYQETQYF. The CDR3 DNA reads TGCGCCAGCAGCCGGGAAGGCTATCAAGAGACCCAGTACTTC.

This sequence joins TRBV5-6 and TRBJ2-6; the D is unclear. The V end was cut by 9 bases, the J end by 5 bases, with 9 bases between. The CDR3 spans 12 residues. CDR1 SGHDT and CDR2 YYEEEE come from the germline V gene. CDR3 in DNA: TGTGCCACCACCGACCGGGCCAACGTCCTGACTTTC. Translated: CATTDRANVLTF.

The chain carries TRBV2 and TRBJ2-2; no definite D call. The length of the CDR3 is 14 residues. From germline, CDR1 is SNHLY and CDR2 FYNNEI. V was cut by 6 bases and J by 1 base, with 9 bases left in between. The CDR3 region is CASRWTENTGELFF. CDR3 DNA sequence: TGTGCCAGCAGATGGACGGAGAACACCGGGGAGCTGTTTTTT.

The chain recombines TRBV5-1 with TRBJ2-2; 13 positions match TRBD2. The ends lost 0 bases at V and 6 bases at J; junction bases unmatched: 11. The CDR3 totals 19 residues. Germline CDR1 SGHRS, CDR2 YFSETQ. The chain's CDR3 is CASSLGQLAGGPKAGELFF. CDR3 nucleotide sequence: TGCGCCAGCAGCTTGGGGCAACTAGCGGGAGGGCCCAAGGCCGGGGAGCTGTTTTTT.

The chain employs TRBV4-3 and TRBJ2-7; D possibly matches TRBD1 or TRBD2 (5 bases each). Trimming shortened V by 0 bases and J by 2 bases, and 17 bases separated the two germline ends. The length of the CDR3 is 17 residues. CDR1 and CDR2 (germline): LGHNA, YSLEER. As DNA, the CDR3 is TGCGCCAGCAGCCAAGATCATTCTAGCATCAGGGCCTACGAGCAGTACTTC. Translation gives CASSQDHSSIRAYEQYF.

The DNA of the CDR3 is TGTGCCAGCAGCATGGGCAGCCAAGAGACCCAGTACTTC. Translating it yields CASSMGSQETQYF. The chain carries TRBV6-6 and TRBJ2-5, with D hard to call. Germline lookup yields CDR1 MNHNY and CDR2 SVGAGI (reference sequence). The CDR3 contains 13 residues. V dropped 6 bases and J dropped 1 base, with 9 bases sitting between them.

In this sample, this clone turned up once. The genes are TRBV27 and TRBJ1-5; D gene unclear. Trimming removed 3 bases from V and 0 bases from J, with 9 bases in between. Looked up from germline, CDR1 is MNHEY and CDR2 is SMNVEV (reference sequence). This CDR3 region has 15 residues. The CDR3 is CASSFRADSNQPQHF. The CDR3 DNA sequence: TGTGCCAGCAGTTTTCGGGCCGATAGCAATCAGCCCCAGCATTTT.

This clone was observed a few times. CDR3 DNA: TGCGCCAGCAGATCGACAGGGAATGACGAGCAGTACTTC. It encodes CASRSTGNDEQYF. This chain uses TRBV4-1 with TRBJ2-7; 7 nucleotides line up with TRBD1. The CDR3 runs 13 residues. In germline, CDR1 is MGHRA, CDR2 YSYEKL. Trimming removed 6 bases from V and 5 bases from J; junction bases left unmatched: 7.

This rearrangement joins TRBV2 to TRBJ1-4; the D is unclear. Germline V gene data show CDR1 as SNHLY and CDR2 as FYNNEI. The CDR3 is 13 residues long. The V and J ends lost 4 bases and 8 bases respectively, with 11 bases between them. The CDR3 sequence: CASSVRKWEKLFF. As DNA, the CDR3 is TGTGCCAGCAGTGTTAGAAAGTGGGAAAAACTGTTTTTT. The full variable domain, its missing parts supplied by reference TRBV2 and TRBJ1-4, is EPEVTQTPSHQVTQMGQEVILRCVPISNHLYFYWYRQILGQKVEFLVSFYNNEISEKSEIFDDQFSVERPDGSNFTLKIRSTKLEDSAMYFCASSVRKWEKLFFGSGTQLSVL.

This chain connects TRBV15 to TRBJ2-1, with 10 positions matching TRBD2. The length of the CDR3 is 16 residues. Germline lookup yields CDR1 LNHNV and CDR2 YYDKDF (reference sequence). The trim removed 0 bases at V and 7 bases at J, leaving 6 bases unmatched. As DNA, the CDR3 is TGTGCCACCAGCAGAGATCAATTAGCGGGGGGTAATGAGCAGTTCTTC. It yields the protein CATSRDQLAGGNEQFF.

Remarks on this clone: Different DNA sequences within this sample yield the same CDR3. This chain joins TRBV2 and TRBJ2-1, with 10 bases fitting TRBD2. CDR1 SNHLY and CDR2 FYNNEI come from the germline V gene. The J segment lost 12 bases and the V segment lost 3 bases, leaving 8 bases of the junction unmatched. The CDR3 runs 14 residues. The CDR3 loop reads CASSEVAGGPGQFF. The CDR3 bases are TGTGCCAGCAGTGAGGTAGCGGGAGGACCTGGGCAGTTCTTC.

J is TRBJ1-2 and V is TRBV5-1; D not certain. CDR1 is SGHRS and CDR2 is YFSETQ in the germline V gene. This CDR3 has 16 residues. The V end lost 0 bases, the J end lost 0 bases, and 12 bases lay between the germline ends. The CDR3 sequence: CASSLGVRVANYGYTF. The CDR3 region has the DNA TGCGCCAGCAGCTTGGGCGTTCGGGTAGCTAACTATGGCTACACCTTC.

Written as DNA, the CDR3 is TGTGCCAGCAGCAAAGGGAAGCCTAGCGGGAACCATGAGCAGTTCTTC. Amino acid sequence: CASSKGKPSGNHEQFF. This chain links TRBV21-1 with TRBJ2-1; the DNA was not compared with TRBD2, the D call given in the table. TRBV21-1 is shown as a pseudogene. The CDR3 length is 16 residues.

The CDR3, as DNA: TGTGCCAGCAGCTTTGACAGGGGGGTGGAGACCCAGTACTTC. This codes for CASSFDRGVETQYF. The chain uses TRBV7-2 and TRBJ2-5; 9 bases align to TRBD1. V was pared by 3 bases and J by 5 bases, with 4 bases of the junction left unmatched. The CDR3 spans 14 residues. The germline V gene encodes CDR1 SGHTA and CDR2 FQGNSA.

The rearrangement uses TRBV4-1 and TRBJ1-5; possibly TRBD1 for D (6 bases). The CDR3 loop spans 16 amino acids. V shed 5 bases and J shed 4 bases, with 18 bases lying between them. CDR1 and CDR2 from the germline V gene are MGHRA and YSYEKL. This chain's CDR3 is CASSYRGTGTNQPQHF. CDR3 in DNA: TGCGCCAGCAGCTACCGCGGCACAGGGACTAATCAGCCCCAGCATTTT.

The chain has TRBV29-1 and TRBJ1-4; 8 bases map to TRBD1. The germline V gene has CDR1 SQVTM and CDR2 ANQGSEA. V shed 8 bases and J 7 bases; nucleotides not matched to a gene: 9. The CDR3 covers 13 residues. CDR3 region: CSTREGTGEKLFF. The CDR3 nucleotides are TGCAGCACCCGGGAGGGGACAGGTGAAAAACTGTTTTTT.

The rearrangement links TRBV4-1 to TRBJ1-3, with D uncertain. V was trimmed by 6 bases and J by 0 bases, leaving 9 bases between them. CDR1 and CDR2 (germline): MGHRA, YSYEKL. This CDR3 is built from 14 residues. CDR3: CASRPLSSGNTIYF. The CDR3 nucleotides read TGCGCCAGCAGACCCTTGAGCTCTGGAAACACCATATATTTT.